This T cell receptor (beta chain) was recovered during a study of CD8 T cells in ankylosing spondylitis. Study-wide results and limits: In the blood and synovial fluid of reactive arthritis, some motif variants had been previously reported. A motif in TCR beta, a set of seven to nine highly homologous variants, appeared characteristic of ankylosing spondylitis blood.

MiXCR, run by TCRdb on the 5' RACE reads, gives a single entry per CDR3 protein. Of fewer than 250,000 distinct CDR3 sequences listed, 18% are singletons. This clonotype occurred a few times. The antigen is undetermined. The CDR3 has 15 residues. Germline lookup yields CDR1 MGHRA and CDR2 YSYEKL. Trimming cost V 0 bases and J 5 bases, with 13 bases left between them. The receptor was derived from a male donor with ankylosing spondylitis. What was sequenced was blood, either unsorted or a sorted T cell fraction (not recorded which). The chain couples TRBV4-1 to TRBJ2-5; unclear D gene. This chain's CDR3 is CASSQDPTLTETQYF. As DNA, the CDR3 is TGCGCCAGCAGCCAAGATCCGACTCTCACGGAGACCCAGTACTTC.